The T cell receptor beta chain described here comes from a study of human T cells and chemical hapten exposure. Overall study context: The variation in per-sample TCR yields arose mainly from small differences in pooled library volumes. Overall study findings and caveats: No shift was seen in TCRs above 1 in 1000 frequency with DPC sensitization.

This clonotype was recorded at least ten times. Its cognate antigen is unknown. TCRdb used MiXCR to reprocess the RACE reads, holding one entry per CDR3 protein. The table records about 85,000 distinct CDR3 sequences, roughly 12% of them present only once. Specified time point: patch test 2, 6 weeks after DPC sensitization. Treatment described: therapeutic diphenylcyclopropenone sensitization with weekly scalp DPC. The authors' total RNA extraction used unfractionated whole blood. This clonotype originated in a man aged 18 to 30 with alopecia areata. Some clones in this sample may be carry-over from other donors' samples. The sample consisted of whole blood, taken in connection with sensitization to the hapten diphenylcyclopropenone (DPC).

CDR3 coding DNA: TGTGCCAGCAGCTTAAACGTTTTGAACACTGAAGCTTTCTTT. As protein: CASSLNVLNTEAFF. The chain recombines TRBV11-2 with TRBJ1-1; D gene uncertain. The CDR3 is 14 amino acids. CDR1 is SGHAT, CDR2 FQNNGV, per germline. With 2 bases removed from V and 0 bases from J, the gap between germline ends came to 7 bases.